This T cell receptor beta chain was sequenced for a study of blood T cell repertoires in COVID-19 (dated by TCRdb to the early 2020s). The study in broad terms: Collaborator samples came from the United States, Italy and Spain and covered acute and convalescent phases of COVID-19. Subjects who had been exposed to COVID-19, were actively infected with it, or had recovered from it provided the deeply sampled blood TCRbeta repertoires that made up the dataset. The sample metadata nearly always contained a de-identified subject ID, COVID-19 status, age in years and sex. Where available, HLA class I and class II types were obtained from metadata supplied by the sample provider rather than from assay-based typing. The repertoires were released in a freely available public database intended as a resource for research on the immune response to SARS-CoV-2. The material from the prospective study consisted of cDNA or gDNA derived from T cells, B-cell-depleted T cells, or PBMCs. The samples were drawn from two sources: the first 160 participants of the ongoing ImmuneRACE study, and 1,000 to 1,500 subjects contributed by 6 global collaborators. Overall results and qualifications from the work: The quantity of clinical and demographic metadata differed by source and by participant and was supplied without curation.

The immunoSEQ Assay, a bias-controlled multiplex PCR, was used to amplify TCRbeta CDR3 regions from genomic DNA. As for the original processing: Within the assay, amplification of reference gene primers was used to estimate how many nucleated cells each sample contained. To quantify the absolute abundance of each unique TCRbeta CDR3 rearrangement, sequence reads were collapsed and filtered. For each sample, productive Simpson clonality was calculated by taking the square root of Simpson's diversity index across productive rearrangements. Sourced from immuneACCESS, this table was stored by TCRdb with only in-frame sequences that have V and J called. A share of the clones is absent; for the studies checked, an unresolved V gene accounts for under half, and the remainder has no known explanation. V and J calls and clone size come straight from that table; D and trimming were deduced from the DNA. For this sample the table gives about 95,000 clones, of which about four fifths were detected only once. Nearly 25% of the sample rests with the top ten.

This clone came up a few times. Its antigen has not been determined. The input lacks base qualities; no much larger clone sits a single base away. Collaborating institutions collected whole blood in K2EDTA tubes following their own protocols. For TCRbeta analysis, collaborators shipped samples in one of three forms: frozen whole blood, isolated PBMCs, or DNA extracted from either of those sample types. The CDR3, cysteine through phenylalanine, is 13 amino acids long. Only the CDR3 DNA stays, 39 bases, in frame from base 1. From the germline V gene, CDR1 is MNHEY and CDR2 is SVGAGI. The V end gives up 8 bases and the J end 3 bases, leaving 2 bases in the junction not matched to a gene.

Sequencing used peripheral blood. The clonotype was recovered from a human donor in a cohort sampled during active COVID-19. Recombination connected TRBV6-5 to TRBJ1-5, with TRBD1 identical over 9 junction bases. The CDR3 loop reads CASGDRANQPQHF. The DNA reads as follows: TGTGCCAGCGGGGACAGGGCCAATCAGCCCCAGCATTTT.